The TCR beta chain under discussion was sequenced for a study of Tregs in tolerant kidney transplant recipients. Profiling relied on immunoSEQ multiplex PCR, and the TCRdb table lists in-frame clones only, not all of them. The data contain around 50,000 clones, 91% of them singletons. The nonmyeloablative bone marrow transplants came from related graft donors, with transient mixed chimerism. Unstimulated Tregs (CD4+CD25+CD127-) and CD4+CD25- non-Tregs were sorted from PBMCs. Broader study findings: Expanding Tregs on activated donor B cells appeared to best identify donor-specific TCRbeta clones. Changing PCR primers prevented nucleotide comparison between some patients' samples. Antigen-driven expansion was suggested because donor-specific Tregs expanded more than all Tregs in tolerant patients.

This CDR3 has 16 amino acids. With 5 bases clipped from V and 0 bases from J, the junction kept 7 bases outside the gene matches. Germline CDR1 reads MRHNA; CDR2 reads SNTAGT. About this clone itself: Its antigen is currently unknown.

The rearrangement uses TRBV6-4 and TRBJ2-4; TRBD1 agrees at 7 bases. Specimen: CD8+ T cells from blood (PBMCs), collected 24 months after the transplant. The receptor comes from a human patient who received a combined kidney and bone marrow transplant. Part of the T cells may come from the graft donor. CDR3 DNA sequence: TGTGCCAGCAGTACCGACAGGGCGTTAGCCAAAAACATTCAGTACTTC. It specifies CASSTDRALAKNIQYF.